This T cell receptor (beta chain) was documented in a study of T-cell memory formation after mild COVID-19. About this clonotype itself: The antigen remains unidentified.

The study's findings and limits: Clones that contracted from day 15 to 85 were balanced CD4/CD8, while later expanders leaned CD4+. Chiefly within CM and EM were the contracting CD4+ clones; CD8+ ones were within EMRA.

The germline V and J ends were trimmed by 3 bases and 7 bases, with 13 bases remaining between them. Germline V gene data show CDR1 as LGHNA and CDR2 as YNFKEQ. The CDR3 has 13 residues. Employing constant-segment primers, 5'RACE generated TCR alpha and TCR beta cDNA libraries bearing sample barcodes and UMIs. From the 5' RACE reads, TCRdb called clonotypes with MiXCR, one entry per CDR3 protein. The sample lists 280,000 or so distinct CDR3 sequences; 8.2% were seen once. The sample comprised PBMCs or a T cell subset sorted from them (not recorded which). The chain combines TRBV4-2 with TRBJ2-7; D gene uncertain. This TCR was recovered from a man between 18 and 29 years old who had mild COVID-19 (a few samples of this study predate the infection). Cell type and time point are not known. CDR3 amino acids: CASSHPRIEEQYF. The CDR3 DNA reads as TGTGCCAGCAGCCATCCCAGGATAGAGGAGCAGTACTTC.